Given below is one TCR beta chain in context. This sample is drawn from a study of blood T cell repertoires in COVID-19. In the original processing: Amplifying reference gene primers gave estimates of nucleated cell counts. Sequencing was performed with immunoSEQ multiplex PCR; in TCRdb, only in-frame clones are kept and a portion is missing. V and J calls and clone size come straight from that table; D and trimming were deduced from the DNA. This sample has some 200,000 clones, with 88% found just once. Between the trimmed V and J ends, which lost 3 bases and 4 bases, there was a span of 18 bases. The CDR3 totals 17 residues. Per germline, CDR1 LNHDA and CDR2 SQIVND (reference sequence).

This TCR was recovered from a woman in her twenties or thirties who had recovered from COVID-19. The sequenced sample was PBMCs or T cells enriched from blood (not recorded which). This chain uses TRBV19 with TRBJ2-2; D might be TRBD2 (5 bases). The CDR3 DNA reads as TGTGCCAGTAGTATTTCGGAGGTATTGGTGTGCACCGGGGAGCTGTTTTTT. This gives the protein CASSISEVLVCTGELFF.